This T cell receptor beta chain appears in the sequencing data of a study of early T cells in non-severe SARS-CoV-2 infection. The overall study: Chains from this unsorted whole-blood bulk RNA could not be paired. Findings and caveats of the study: VDJdb matching, biased toward anti-spike CD8 responses, missed private and CD4 specificities.

Attachment of unique molecular identifiers to individual cDNA molecules was performed. TCRdb redid the calling of the 5' RACE reads with MiXCR, one entry per CDR3 protein. The sample has 30,000 to 45,000 distinct CDR3 sequences, 9.9% seen once. This clonotype was seen at least ten times. What it recognizes is unknown. This sequence originates from an adult who was a healthcare worker with PCR-confirmed SARS-CoV-2 infection or an uninfected control (not recorded which). Sequenced sample: whole blood.

CDR3 loop: CASRATGTPYEQYF. Here the CDR3 DNA reads TGTGCCAGCAGAGCAACCGGAACACCCTACGAGCAGTACTTC. The rearrangement joins TRBV6-5 to TRBJ2-7; no definite D call. Germline V lookup: CDR1 MNHEY, CDR2 SVGAGI. Trimming cost V 6 bases and J 2 bases, with 14 bases left between them. The CDR3 totals 14 residues.